These T cell receptor beta chains were read from a single sample in a study of shared clonotypes between healthy human individuals. TCRdb's table, derived via immunoSEQ multiplex PCR, lists solely in-frame clones and lacks some. This table has millions of clones, 85% to 95% appearing once. Sequencing was performed on naive CD4+ T cells sorted from blood. The receptors were gathered from a young man in good health. Each CDR3 is given with its conserved first and last residue. D genes are given only for firm matches. Size is omitted from some rows. Given values are once, few, many or a class for expanded clones.

V: TRBV6-1
D: TRBD1
J: TRBJ1-1
size: .
DNA: TGTGCCAGCAGTGAAGTGACAGGGGTGTCTGAAGCTTTCTTT
CDR3: CASSEVTGVSEAFF

V: TRBV7-9
D: .
J: TRBJ2-6
size: .
DNA: TGTGCCAGCAGCTTGGCGGGACAGTTTCTCTCTGGGGCCAACGTCCTGACTTTC
CDR3: CASSLAGQFLSGANVLTF

V: TRBV5-3
D: .
J: TRBJ1-1
size: .
DNA: TGTGCCAGAAGCTTCTCCAGGGAATATAAAGCTTTCTTT
CDR3: CARSFSREYKAFF

V: TRBV7-2
D: TRBD1
J: TRBJ1-2
size: .
DNA: TGTGCCAGCAGCTTAGATGCGGGGACAGGGGCCACTAACTATGGCTACACCTTC
CDR3: CASSLDAGTGATNYGYTF

V: TRBV5-1
D: .
J: TRBJ2-7
size: .
DNA: TGCGCCAGCAGCTTCTCCTTCAACCGCGTCTACGAGCAGTACTTC
CDR3: CASSFSFNRVYEQYF

V: TRBV30
D: .
J: TRBJ1-2
size: .
DNA: TGTGCCTGGACCCGCCGGGGGGCGCTGAACTATGGCTACACCTTC
CDR3: CAWTRRGALNYGYTF

V: TRBV10-2
D: .
J: TRBJ2-2
size: .
DNA: TGCGCCAGCAGTGAAAAAGGGAGTTTAGGGGAGCTGTTTTTT
CDR3: CASSEKGSLGELFF

V: TRBV6-5
D: TRBD2
J: TRBJ2-7
size: .
DNA: TGTGCCAGCAGTTACTCCCCTACGACTAGCGCGGACGAGCAGTACTTC
CDR3: CASSYSPTTSADEQYF

V: TRBV5-1
D: TRBD2
J: TRBJ2-1
size: .
DNA: TGCGCCAGCAGCGATTCTAGCGGTTACAGCTCCTACAATGAGCAGTTCTTC
CDR3: CASSDSSGYSSYNEQFF

V: TRBV7-3
D: .
J: TRBJ2-1
size: .
DNA: TGTGCCAGCAGCTTAACATCTATATCCTACAATGAGCAGTTCTTC
CDR3: CASSLTSISYNEQFF

V: TRBV11-2
D: .
J: TRBJ1-2
size: .
DNA: TGTGCCAGCAGCTTAGCGGTCTCGACAGATCTCTACACCTTC
CDR3: CASSLAVSTDLYTF

V: TRBV7-6
D: .
J: TRBJ2-5
size: .
DNA: TGTGCCAGCAGGCCGCCAGCGTACCAAGAGACCCAGTACTTC
CDR3: CASRPPAYQETQYF

V: TRBV10-2
D: .
J: TRBJ1-1
size: .
DNA: TGCGCCAGCAGTGTCCTTACGGGGAACACTGAAGCTTTCTTT
CDR3: CASSVLTGNTEAFF

V: TRBV7-6
D: .
J: TRBJ2-5
size: .
DNA: TGTGCCAGCAGCTTCTCCTCGTACCAAGAGACCCAGTACTTC
CDR3: CASSFSSYQETQYF

V: TRBV7-9
D: TRBD2
J: TRBJ2-7
size: once
DNA: TGTGCCAGCAGCTCAGCGGGAGGGGAATACGAGCAGTACTTC
CDR3: CASSSAGGEYEQYF

V: TRBV6-1
D: .
J: TRBJ1-6
size: .
DNA: TGTGCCAGCAGCCCCAATAATTCACCCCTCCACTTT
CDR3: CASSPNNSPLHF

V: TRBV2
D: .
J: TRBJ1-1
size: .
DNA: TGTGCCAGCAGTGGGCGGATGAACACTGAAGCTTTCTTT
CDR3: CASSGRMNTEAFF

V: TRBV29-1
D: TRBD1
J: TRBJ1-1
size: .
DNA: TGCAGCGTAGACAGGGGAATGAACACTGAAGCTTTCTTT
CDR3: CSVDRGMNTEAFF

V: TRBV7-9
D: .
J: TRBJ1-2
size: few
DNA: TGTGCCAGCAGCTCATTGTTTGGAGGGGCCTATGGCTACACCTTC
CDR3: CASSSLFGGAYGYTF

V: TRBV11-2
D: TRBD1
J: TRBJ1-1
size: .
DNA: TGTGCCAGCAGCTCATCGCCAGGGGGATGGACTGAAGCTTTCTTT
CDR3: CASSSSPGGWTEAFF

V: TRBV5-1
D: TRBD1
J: TRBJ2-3
size: .
DNA: TGCGCCAGCAAAGACAGGGGGCCAGATACGCAGTATTTT
CDR3: CASKDRGPDTQYF

V: TRBV6-5
D: .
J: TRBJ1-2
size: .
DNA: TGTGCCAGCAGTTACGACGGAAACTATGGCTACACCTTC
CDR3: CASSYDGNYGYTF

V: TRBV6-4
D: TRBD2
J: TRBJ2-7
size: .
DNA: TGTGCCGACACGGGACAGAGACTAGCGGCCTCCTACGAGCAGTACTTC
CDR3: CADTGQRLAASYEQYF

V: TRBV30
D: .
J: TRBJ1-3
size: .
DNA: TGTGCCTGCCTTCCCCAGACATACTCTGGAAACACCATATATTTT
CDR3: CACLPQTYSGNTIYF

V: TRBV18
D: TRBD1
J: TRBJ1-2
size: .
DNA: TGTGCCAGCTCACCATACTCGACAGGGCCGAGCTACACCTTC
CDR3: CASSPYSTGPSYTF

V: TRBV5-4
D: TRBD2
J: TRBJ2-1
size: .
DNA: TGTGCCAGCAGCCCTACTAGCGGGCAATACAATGAGCAGTTCTTC
CDR3: CASSPTSGQYNEQFF

V: TRBV2
D: .
J: TRBJ1-2
size: .
DNA: TGTGCCAGCAGTGACGGCCTGAACAGGGACGGCTACACCTTC
CDR3: CASSDGLNRDGYTF

V: TRBV6-1
D: TRBD2
J: TRBJ2-4
size: .
DNA: TGTGCATCCCAGGGACTAGCGGGAGATGGAAACATTCAGTACTTC
CDR3: CASQGLAGDGNIQYF

V: TRBV5-1
D: .
J: TRBJ1-4
size: .
DNA: TGCGCCAGCAGCTTGAACGGGGTGACAACTAATGAAAAACTGTTTTTT
CDR3: CASSLNGVTTNEKLFF

V: TRBV11-3
D: .
J: TRBJ2-1
size: once
DNA: TGTGCCAGCAGCTTAGGGACACCCAGTAACAATGAGCAGTTCTTC
CDR3: CASSLGTPSNNEQFF

V: TRBV29-1
D: .
J: TRBJ2-5
size: .
DNA: TGCAGCGTTGAGCTTTCTGGAGAGACCCAGTACTTC
CDR3: CSVELSGETQYF

V: TRBV7-3
D: TRBD1
J: TRBJ2-5
size: .
DNA: TGTGCCAGCAGCCCCGGGACAGGGGTTTCAGAGACCCAGTACTTC
CDR3: CASSPGTGVSETQYF

V: TRBV9
D: TRBD1
J: TRBJ1-1
size: few
DNA: TGTGCCAGCAGCGTCGGGACAGAGAAGACTGAAGCTTTCTTT
CDR3: CASSVGTEKTEAFF

V: TRBV14
D: .
J: TRBJ2-1
size: .
DNA: TGTGCCAGCAGCCACCTAACAGTCTCTCGCAATGAGCAGTTCTTC
CDR3: CASSHLTVSRNEQFF

V: TRBV7-9
D: .
J: TRBJ2-5
size: .
DNA: TGTGCCAGCAGCTTCAGGGGTCAAGAGACCCAGTACTTC
CDR3: CASSFRGQETQYF

V: TRBV6-6
D: TRBD2
J: TRBJ2-1
size: .
DNA: TGTGCCAGCAGCCCAGCGGGAGGGCCTTACAATGAGCAGTTCTTC
CDR3: CASSPAGGPYNEQFF

V: TRBV4-3
D: TRBD2
J: TRBJ2-3
size: .
DNA: TGCGCCAGCAGCCAAGTCCTAGCGGGAGGCGGTAGTACGCAGTATTTT
CDR3: CASSQVLAGGGSTQYF

V: TRBV28
D: .
J: TRBJ2-1
size: .
DNA: TGTGCCAGCAGTAAGCCCACCGGGGCGCGGCAGTTCTTC
CDR3: CASSKPTGARQFF

V: TRBV5-6
D: .
J: TRBJ1-2
size: .
DNA: TGTGCCAGCAGCTTGGGAAGACTAACTAACTATGGCTACACCTTC
CDR3: CASSLGRLTNYGYTF

V: TRBV6-1
D: TRBD1
J: TRBJ1-6
size: .
DNA: TGTGCCAGCAGTGAGGACAGGTTGGGTAATTCACCCCTCCACTTT
CDR3: CASSEDRLGNSPLHF

V: TRBV19
D: .
J: TRBJ1-5
size: once
DNA: TGTGCCAGCCAACCGGGGCAGACCTCAAGCAATCAGCCCCAGCATTTT
CDR3: CASQPGQTSSNQPQHF

V: TRBV7-9
D: TRBD2
J: TRBJ2-1
size: .
DNA: TGTGCCAGCAGCTTGGGGACTAGCGGGAGTATGGATGAGCAGTTCTTC
CDR3: CASSLGTSGSMDEQFF

V: TRBV2
D: .
J: TRBJ2-2
size: once
DNA: TGTGCCAGCAGTGGGCGGAACACCGGGGAGCTGTTTTTT
CDR3: CASSGRNTGELFF

V: TRBV7-2
D: .
J: TRBJ1-4
size: .
DNA: TGTGCCAGCAGCCCCCAAGCAACTAATGAAAAACTGTTTTTT
CDR3: CASSPQATNEKLFF

V: TRBV27
D: .
J: TRBJ2-2
size: .
DNA: TGTGCCAGCAGCATAGGTACCGGGGAGCTGTTTTTT
CDR3: CASSIGTGELFF

V: TRBV2
D: TRBD1
J: TRBJ2-5
size: once
DNA: TGTGCCAGCAGTTTCTACGGGACAGGGACACAAGAGACCCAGTACTTC
CDR3: CASSFYGTGTQETQYF

V: TRBV6-4
D: TRBD2
J: TRBJ2-1
size: .
DNA: TGTGCCAGCAGTGACAGCGGGGGAGGGACCAGCTCCTACAATGAGCAGTTCTTC
CDR3: CASSDSGGGTSSYNEQFF

V: TRBV6-6
D: .
J: TRBJ2-2
size: .
DNA: TGTGCCAGCAGTTTAGTTAGCGGGAACACCGGGGAGCTGTTTTTT
CDR3: CASSLVSGNTGELFF

V: TRBV4-3
D: .
J: TRBJ2-5
size: .
DNA: TGCGCCAGCAGCCAAGCCGGCGCCAAGCAAGAGACCCAGTACTTC
CDR3: CASSQAGAKQETQYF

V: TRBV19
D: TRBD2
J: TRBJ2-3
size: .
DNA: TGTGCCAGTAGGCTAGCGGGAGGCGAAGATACGCAGTATTTT
CDR3: CASRLAGGEDTQYF

V: TRBV10-1
D: .
J: TRBJ2-7
size: .
DNA: TGCGCCAGCAGTGAACAGGCGACTCAGGAGCAGTACTTC
CDR3: CASSEQATQEQYF

V: TRBV5-4
D: TRBD1
J: TRBJ2-2
size: .
DNA: TGTGCCAGCAGCGCACCCGGGACAGACACCGGGGAGCTGTTTTTT
CDR3: CASSAPGTDTGELFF

V: TRBV27
D: .
J: TRBJ1-5
size: .
DNA: TGTGCCAGCAGCCCTGGACGGACAGCGCCATGGCCCCAGCATTTT
CDR3: CASSPGRTAPWPQHF

V: TRBV4-3
D: .
J: TRBJ2-2
size: .
DNA: TGCGCCAGCAGCCAAGAAAAGAACACCGGGGAGCTGTTTTTT
CDR3: CASSQEKNTGELFF

V: TRBV2
D: TRBD2
J: TRBJ2-5
size: .
DNA: TGTGCCAGCAGGGGGGATGCACTAGCGGAAGAGACCCAGTACTTC
CDR3: CASRGDALAEETQYF